The rows below give T cell receptor beta chains drawn from one sample of a study of beta chain features in type 1 diabetes. Data came from immunoSEQ multiplex PCR; TCRdb stores just in-frame clones and leaves some out. This table holds 120,000 or so clones, 17% found once. The specimen sequenced was central memory CD4+ T cells from blood. These TCRs come from a man between 18 and 35 years old with type 1 diabetes. Both conserved end residues are part of each CDR3. Each record gives: clone size, J gene, D gene, V gene, CDR3 DNA, CDR3 protein. A D gene is named only where the DNA matches it firmly. Not all rows give a size; the values are once, few, many and, for expanded clones, a class.

abundance: many
j_gene: TRBJ2-3
d_gene: NA
v_gene: TRBV13
CDR3nt: TGTGCCAGCAGCACGACCTACACAGATACGCAGTATTTT
CDR3aa: CASSTTYTDTQYF

abundance: few
j_gene: TRBJ2-1
d_gene: TRBD1
v_gene: TRBV6-1
CDR3nt: TGTGCCAGCAGTGCACAGGGGGACAATGAGCAGTTCTTC
CDR3aa: CASSAQGDNEQFF

abundance: NA
j_gene: TRBJ2-1
d_gene: NA
v_gene: TRBV2
CDR3nt: TGTGCCAGCAGTGGTACTCCCGTTCGCGATGAGCAGTTCTTC
CDR3aa: CASSGTPVRDEQFF

abundance: NA
j_gene: TRBJ1-1
d_gene: TRBD1
v_gene: TRBV7-9
CDR3nt: TGTGCCAGCAGCTTAATGACAGGGAGTAACACTGAAGCTTTCTTT
CDR3aa: CASSLMTGSNTEAFF

abundance: many
j_gene: TRBJ2-6
d_gene: NA
v_gene: TRBV29-1
CDR3nt: TGCAGCGCCCGGACAGCAACACCAGGCTCTGGGGCCAACGTCCTGACTTTC
CDR3aa: CSARTATPGSGANVLTF

abundance: NA
j_gene: TRBJ1-6
d_gene: TRBD1
v_gene: TRBV28
CDR3nt: TGTGCCAGCAGTTTATGGTCCCCGGCAGGGGGTTCACCCCTCCACTTT
CDR3aa: CASSLWSPAGGSPLHF

abundance: few
j_gene: TRBJ2-3
d_gene: NA
v_gene: TRBV7-2
CDR3nt: TGTGCCAGCAGGGGTGAGGGAGATACGCAGTATTTT
CDR3aa: CASRGEGDTQYF

abundance: few
j_gene: TRBJ1-1
d_gene: NA
v_gene: TRBV30
CDR3nt: TGTGCCTGGACCACAGGGTTGGGGAACACTGAAGCTTTCTTT
CDR3aa: CAWTTGLGNTEAFF

abundance: few
j_gene: TRBJ2-7
d_gene: NA
v_gene: TRBV9
CDR3nt: TGTGCCAGCAGCGAGACCGGGACAATCGGCGGCGAGCAGTACTTC
CDR3aa: CASSETGTIGGEQYF

abundance: few
j_gene: TRBJ2-7
d_gene: NA
v_gene: TRBV5-4
CDR3nt: TGTGCCAGCAGTCGAGGGACGGTGAGCTACGAGCAGTACTTC
CDR3aa: CASSRGTVSYEQYF

abundance: few
j_gene: TRBJ2-2
d_gene: TRBD2
v_gene: TRBV5-4
CDR3nt: TGTGCCAGCAGCTTGCGGCGGGAGGCCCTAAACACCGGGGAGCTGTTTTTT
CDR3aa: CASSLRREALNTGELFF

abundance: once
j_gene: TRBJ2-1
d_gene: TRBD2
v_gene: TRBV27
CDR3nt: TGTGCCAGCATAAATAGCGGGAGGGACAATGAGCAGTTCTTC
CDR3aa: CASINSGRDNEQFF

abundance: NA
j_gene: TRBJ2-1
d_gene: NA
v_gene: TRBV21-1
CDR3nt: TGTGCCAGCAGCAAAGGAAGGGGGCTAGTTGTCAATGAGCAGTTCTTC
CDR3aa: CASSKGRGLVVNEQFF

abundance: NA
j_gene: TRBJ1-4
d_gene: TRBD1
v_gene: TRBV19
CDR3nt: TGTGCCAGCACCTCGGGACAGATTAATGAAAAACTGTTTTTT
CDR3aa: CASTSGQINEKLFF

abundance: few
j_gene: TRBJ2-7
d_gene: NA
v_gene: TRBV4-3
CDR3nt: TGCGCCAGCAGCCAAGGGGTAGGACAGATCTACGAGCAGTACTTC
CDR3aa: CASSQGVGQIYEQYF

abundance: few
j_gene: TRBJ1-5
d_gene: NA
v_gene: TRBV6-5
CDR3nt: TGTGCCAGCAGTTACGGACAGAGCAATCAGCCCCAGCATTTT
CDR3aa: CASSYGQSNQPQHF

abundance: NA
j_gene: TRBJ1-1
d_gene: TRBD1
v_gene: TRBV2
CDR3nt: TGTGCCACTCAACAGGGGATGAACACTGAAGCTTTCTTT
CDR3aa: CATQQGMNTEAFF

abundance: few
j_gene: TRBJ2-3
d_gene: TRBD1
v_gene: TRBV29-1
CDR3nt: TGCAGCGTTGAAGGTTGGGCGACAGGGGGGACAGATACGCAGTATTTT
CDR3aa: CSVEGWATGGTDTQYF

abundance: few
j_gene: TRBJ2-3
d_gene: TRBD2
v_gene: TRBV7-2
CDR3nt: TGTGCCAGCAGCTCCCCCGGGACTAGCGGGAGTAGCACAGATACGCAGTATTTT
CDR3aa: CASSSPGTSGSSTDTQYF

abundance: few
j_gene: TRBJ2-3
d_gene: TRBD2
v_gene: TRBV5-1
CDR3nt: TGCGCCAGCAGCGATACTAGCGGGAGTTCAGATACGCAGTATTTT
CDR3aa: CASSDTSGSSDTQYF

abundance: few
j_gene: TRBJ1-1
d_gene: NA
v_gene: TRBV7-9
CDR3nt: TGTGCCAGCGGACAGTCTGAAGCTTTCTTT
CDR3aa: CASGQSEAFF

abundance: few
j_gene: TRBJ2-5
d_gene: TRBD2
v_gene: TRBV30
CDR3nt: TGTGCCTGGAGTGTTGGCCTAGCGGGAGGGGAGACCCAGTACTTC
CDR3aa: CAWSVGLAGGETQYF

abundance: few
j_gene: TRBJ2-3
d_gene: TRBD2
v_gene: TRBV6-4
CDR3nt: TGTGCCAGCAGTGACTCTAGCGGGGGGGCAGATACGCAGTATTTT
CDR3aa: CASSDSSGGADTQYF

abundance: many
j_gene: TRBJ2-1
d_gene: TRBD2
v_gene: TRBV30
CDR3nt: TGTGCCTGGAGCCGGGAGGCCCTCCGGCGCAATGAGCAGTTCTTC
CDR3aa: CAWSREALRRNEQFF

abundance: NA
j_gene: TRBJ2-1
d_gene: TRBD2
v_gene: TRBV7-9
CDR3nt: TGTGCCAGCAGCTTAGGGGCGGGAGGAGAGGGTGAGCAGTTCTTC
CDR3aa: CASSLGAGGEGEQFF

abundance: NA
j_gene: TRBJ1-2
d_gene: NA
v_gene: TRBV6-1
CDR3nt: TGTGCCAGCAGTCCCCCATTAGGCCTCGGTGGCTACACCTTC
CDR3aa: CASSPPLGLGGYTF

abundance: NA
j_gene: TRBJ2-7
d_gene: TRBD1
v_gene: TRBV10-3
CDR3nt: TGTGCCATCTCGACCGGGACAGGTCCCTACGAGCAGTACTTC
CDR3aa: CAISTGTGPYEQYF

abundance: NA
j_gene: TRBJ1-2
d_gene: NA
v_gene: TRBV9
CDR3nt: TGTGCCAGCAGCGTCGGTCAGGGGCTCACAATTAACTATGGCTACACCTTC
CDR3aa: CASSVGQGLTINYGYTF

abundance: few
j_gene: TRBJ2-4
d_gene: NA
v_gene: TRBV30
CDR3nt: TGTGCCTGGAGTGTACTAGGGCAGGGAGCTAACATTCAGTACTTC
CDR3aa: CAWSVLGQGANIQYF

abundance: few
j_gene: TRBJ2-5
d_gene: NA
v_gene: TRBV5-4
CDR3nt: TGTGCCAGCAGCTTGAGTAGGACTTCTCAAGAGACCCAGTACTTC
CDR3aa: CASSLSRTSQETQYF

abundance: few
j_gene: TRBJ2-6
d_gene: NA
v_gene: TRBV2
CDR3nt: TGTGCCAGCAGCACTCGAAGTCCTGGGGCCAACGTCCTGACTTTC
CDR3aa: CASSTRSPGANVLTF

abundance: NA
j_gene: TRBJ2-1
d_gene: NA
v_gene: TRBV19
CDR3nt: TGTGCCAGTAGTATTGAGACAGCCTACAATGAGCAGTTCTTC
CDR3aa: CASSIETAYNEQFF

abundance: NA
j_gene: TRBJ2-5
d_gene: NA
v_gene: TRBV30
CDR3nt: TGTGCCTGGAGATGGCCGGGGAGAGAGACCCAGTACTTC
CDR3aa: CAWRWPGRETQYF

abundance: many
j_gene: TRBJ2-3
d_gene: NA
v_gene: TRBV4-3
CDR3nt: TGCGCCAGCAGCCGTGAACGGGGGGCCGACACAGATACGCAGTATTTT
CDR3aa: CASSRERGADTDTQYF

abundance: NA
j_gene: TRBJ2-7
d_gene: NA
v_gene: TRBV25-1
CDR3nt: TGTGCCAGCAGTGAATTACGATTGGGGCGATACGAGCAGTACTTC
CDR3aa: CASSELRLGRYEQYF

abundance: many
j_gene: TRBJ2-2
d_gene: TRBD1
v_gene: TRBV4-1
CDR3nt: TGCGCCAGCAGCTACAGGACAGGGAGAGTCGGGGAGCTGTTTTTT
CDR3aa: CASSYRTGRVGELFF

abundance: NA
j_gene: TRBJ1-2
d_gene: NA
v_gene: TRBV28
CDR3nt: TGTGCCAGCACCCCCCAGGGGCGCTATGGCTACACCTTC
CDR3aa: CASTPQGRYGYTF

abundance: NA
j_gene: TRBJ2-7
d_gene: NA
v_gene: TRBV7-6
CDR3nt: TGTGCCAGCAGCTCCCGGGACAAAACCTACGAGCAGTACTTC
CDR3aa: CASSSRDKTYEQYF

abundance: few
j_gene: TRBJ1-4
d_gene: NA
v_gene: TRBV29-1
CDR3nt: TGCAGCGTGGACCGGGGACGAGGGGAAAAACTGTTTTTT
CDR3aa: CSVDRGRGEKLFF

abundance: few
j_gene: TRBJ2-3
d_gene: NA
v_gene: TRBV7-2
CDR3nt: TGTGCCAGCAGCTCGGACAGTTACACAGATACGCAGTATTTT
CDR3aa: CASSSDSYTDTQYF

abundance: once
j_gene: TRBJ2-7
d_gene: NA
v_gene: TRBV5-1
CDR3nt: TGCGCCAGCAGCTTGGCTTTTGACCGGTCCTACGAGCAGTACTTC
CDR3aa: CASSLAFDRSYEQYF

abundance: few
j_gene: TRBJ2-3
d_gene: NA
v_gene: TRBV7-2
CDR3nt: TGTGCCAGCAGCTTAGGTCGACAGGCCGTCATCGGTACAGATACGCAGTATTTT
CDR3aa: CASSLGRQAVIGTDTQYF

abundance: NA
j_gene: TRBJ2-5
d_gene: TRBD1
v_gene: TRBV30
CDR3nt: TGTGCCGGGACACCGGGACAGGGGTCCGCGGAGACCCAGTACTTC
CDR3aa: CAGTPGQGSAETQYF

abundance: few
j_gene: TRBJ1-6
d_gene: TRBD1
v_gene: TRBV4-3
CDR3nt: TGCGCCAGCAGCCCACGGACAGGGAGGGTAAATTCACCCCTCCACTTT
CDR3aa: CASSPRTGRVNSPLHF

abundance: NA
j_gene: TRBJ1-1
d_gene: NA
v_gene: TRBV19
CDR3nt: TGTGCCAGTACCCGGACGGGGAACACTGAAGCTTTCTTT
CDR3aa: CASTRTGNTEAFF

abundance: NA
j_gene: TRBJ1-6
d_gene: TRBD1
v_gene: TRBV10-3
CDR3nt: TGTGCCAGCGGGACAGGGGGTACCAAACCCCTCCACTTT
CDR3aa: CASGTGGTKPLHF

abundance: few
j_gene: TRBJ2-7
d_gene: TRBD1
v_gene: TRBV10-2
CDR3nt: TGCGCCAGCAGTGCAGGGACAGGGTACAACGAGCAGTACTTC
CDR3aa: CASSAGTGYNEQYF

abundance: NA
j_gene: TRBJ2-1
d_gene: TRBD2
v_gene: TRBV5-1
CDR3nt: TGCGCCAGCAGCTTGGTTAGCGGGGTACCCTACAATGAGCAGTTCTTC
CDR3aa: CASSLVSGVPYNEQFF

abundance: few
j_gene: TRBJ2-7
d_gene: NA
v_gene: TRBV7-2
CDR3nt: TGTGCCAGCAGCCCCCCGGGGGCTGTCTACGAGCAGTACTTC
CDR3aa: CASSPPGAVYEQYF

abundance: few
j_gene: TRBJ2-7
d_gene: NA
v_gene: TRBV25-1
CDR3nt: TGTGCCAGTACCCCCGCCGGGCTCACCTACGAGCAGTACTTC
CDR3aa: CASTPAGLTYEQYF

abundance: medium-sized
j_gene: TRBJ2-3
d_gene: NA
v_gene: TRBV6-5
CDR3nt: TGTGCCAGCAGGCTATGGACAGCAAGCACAGATACGCAGTATTTT
CDR3aa: CASRLWTASTDTQYF

abundance: NA
j_gene: TRBJ2-1
d_gene: TRBD2
v_gene: TRBV19
CDR3nt: TGTGCCAGTAGTATGGATACTAGCGGGTACAATGAGCAGTTCTTC
CDR3aa: CASSMDTSGYNEQFF

abundance: few
j_gene: TRBJ1-1
d_gene: NA
v_gene: TRBV28
CDR3nt: TGTGCCAGCAGTTTTGCGGGGAAAGCTTTCTTT
CDR3aa: CASSFAGKAFF